The TCR beta chain under discussion was sequenced for a study of T cell repertoires in cytomegalovirus infection. General observations from the study: Predominance within the ex vivo response was attributable to HLA-C-restricted CMV-specific TCR beta clonotypes.

The CDR3 sequence is 15 residues long. J gave up 7 bases and V 0 bases, and 8 bases lay outside the gene matches. The germline V gene encodes CDR1 SGHVS and CDR2 FNYEAQ. There are many counts of this clonotype. No antigen is known for it. TCRdb re-called the reads with MiXCR, one entry per CDR3 protein. The table includes more than 140,000 distinct CDR3 sequences, about 6.3% detected once. This chain links TRBV7-6 with TRBJ1-2; 7 bases fit TRBD1. The origin of this receptor is a human donor in good health (CMV status not recorded). Some clones in this sample may be carry-over from other donors' samples. The sequencing sample was made of PBMCs. In nucleotides, the CDR3 is TGTGCCAGCAGCTTAGCAGGGGGCGCGGGTGGTGGCTACACCTTC. Its translation is CASSLAGGAGGGYTF.